The rows below give T cell receptor beta chains drawn from one sample of a study of cytomegalovirus exposure and HLA in healthy donors. Repertoires were generated with immunoSEQ multiplex PCR, while TCRdb's copy carries only in-frame clones and drops some. The sample lists 150,000 to 200,000 clones, roughly 85% occurring once. Sequences were obtained from PBMCs. The source is a woman in her 50s in good health and CMV-seropositive. CDR3s include the opening cysteine and the closing phenylalanine or tryptophan.

j_call v_call cdr3_aa
TRBJ1-4 TRBV19 CASSLGQGAGLFF
TRBJ1-5 TRBV9 CASSVDSDQPQHF
TRBJ1-5 TRBV7-2 CASSYTGAGQPQHF
TRBJ2-5 TRBV9 CASSVDSYQETQYF
TRBJ1-1 TRBV19 CASSINRDSEAFF
TRBJ2-7 TRBV15 CATSQDRVTYEQYF
TRBJ2-6 TRBV29-1 CSVVLQGDGANVLTF
TRBJ2-3 TRBV2 CASSERVTTDTQYF
TRBJ1-2 TRBV6-6 CASSPTGKGNRGYTF
TRBJ2-5 TRBV2 CASREPGTGAQYF